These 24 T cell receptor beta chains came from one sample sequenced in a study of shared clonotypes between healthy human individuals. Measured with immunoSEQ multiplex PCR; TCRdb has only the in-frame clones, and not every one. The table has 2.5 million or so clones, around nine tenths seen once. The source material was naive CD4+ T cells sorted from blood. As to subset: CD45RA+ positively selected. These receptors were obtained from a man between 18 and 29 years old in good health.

DNA of the CDR3: TGCGCCAGCAGCTCGTCAGGGGACGGCTACACCTTC. This sequence encodes CASSSSGDGYTF. V gene TRBV5-1 combines with J gene TRBJ1-2; D is possibly TRBD1 (6 bases). CDR1 and CDR2 (germline): SGHRS, YFSETQ. Trimming cost V 3 bases and J 8 bases, with 11 bases left between them. This CDR3 comprises 12 residues.

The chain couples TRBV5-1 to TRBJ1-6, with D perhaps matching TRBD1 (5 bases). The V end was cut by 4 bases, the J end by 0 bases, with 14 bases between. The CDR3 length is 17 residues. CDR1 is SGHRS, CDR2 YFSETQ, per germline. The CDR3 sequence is CASSARGGSSYNSPLHF. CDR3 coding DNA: TGCGCCAGCAGCGCCCGGGGGGGAAGCTCCTATAATTCACCCCTCCACTTT. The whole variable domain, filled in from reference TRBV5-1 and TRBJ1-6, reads KAGVTQTPRYLIKTRGQQVTLSCSPISGHRSVSWYQQTPGQGLQFLFEYFSETQRNKGNFPGRFSGRQFSNSRSEMNVSTLELGDSALYLCASSARGGSSYNSPLHFGNGTRLTVT.

CDR3 protein: CASSIGTSGSDGTKQYF. For the CDR3, the DNA is TGTGCCAGCAGCATTGGGACTAGCGGGAGCGACGGTACCAAGCAGTACTTC. V usage is TRBV7-2 and J usage is TRBJ2-7; TRBD2 agrees at 14 bases. This CDR3 region has 17 residues. Germline CDR1 SGHTA, CDR2 FQGNSA. V gave up 5 bases and J gave up 8 bases; unmatched junction bases: 14.

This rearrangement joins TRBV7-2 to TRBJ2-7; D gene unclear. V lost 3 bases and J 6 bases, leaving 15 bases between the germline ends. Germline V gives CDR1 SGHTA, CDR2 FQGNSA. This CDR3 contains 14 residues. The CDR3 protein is CASSLELRVGEQYF. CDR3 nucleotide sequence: TGTGCCAGCAGCTTGGAGCTTAGGGTGGGCGAGCAGTACTTC.

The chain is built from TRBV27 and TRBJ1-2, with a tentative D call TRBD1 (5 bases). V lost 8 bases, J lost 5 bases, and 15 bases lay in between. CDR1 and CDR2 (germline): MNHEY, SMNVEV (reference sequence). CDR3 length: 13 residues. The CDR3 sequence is CASALGGSYGYTF. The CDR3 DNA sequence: TGTGCCAGCGCCCTGGGGGGGTCGTATGGCTACACCTTC.

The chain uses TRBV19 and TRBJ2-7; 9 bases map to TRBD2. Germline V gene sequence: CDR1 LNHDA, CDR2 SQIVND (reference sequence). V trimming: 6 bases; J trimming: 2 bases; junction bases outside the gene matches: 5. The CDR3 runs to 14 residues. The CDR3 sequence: CASSPLAGPYEQYF. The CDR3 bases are TGTGCCAGTAGCCCGCTAGCGGGACCCTACGAGCAGTACTTC.

CDR3 bases: TGCGCCAGCAGCCGAGAGGCCGGGGTAGGGCCCCAGCATTTT. This sequence encodes CASSREAGVGPQHF. The chain carries TRBV4-3 and TRBJ1-5; D unclear. Trimming stripped 4 bases from V and 9 bases from J, with 16 bases between. The germline V gene encodes CDR1 LGHNA and CDR2 YSLEER. The CDR3 loop spans 14 amino acids.

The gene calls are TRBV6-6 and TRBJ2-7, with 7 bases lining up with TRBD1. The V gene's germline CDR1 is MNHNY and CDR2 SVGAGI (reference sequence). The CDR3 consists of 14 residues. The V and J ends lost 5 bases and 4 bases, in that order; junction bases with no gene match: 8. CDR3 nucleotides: TGTGCCAGCAGTGCCGGGACAGAAGAGTACGAGCAGTACTTC. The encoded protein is CASSAGTEEYEQYF.

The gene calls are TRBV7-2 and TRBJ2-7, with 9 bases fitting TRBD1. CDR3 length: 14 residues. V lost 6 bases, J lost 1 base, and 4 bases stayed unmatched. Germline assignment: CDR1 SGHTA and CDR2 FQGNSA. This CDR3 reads CASRQGQGSYEQYF. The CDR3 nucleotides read TGTGCCAGCAGGCAGGGACAGGGTTCCTACGAGCAGTACTTC. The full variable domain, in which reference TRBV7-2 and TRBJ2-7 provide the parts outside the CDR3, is GAGVSQSPSNKVTEKGKDVELRCDPISGHTALYWYRQSLGQGLEFLIYFQGNSAPDKSGLPSDRFSAERTGGSVSTLTIQRTQQEDSAVYLCASRQGQGSYEQYFGPGTRLTVT.

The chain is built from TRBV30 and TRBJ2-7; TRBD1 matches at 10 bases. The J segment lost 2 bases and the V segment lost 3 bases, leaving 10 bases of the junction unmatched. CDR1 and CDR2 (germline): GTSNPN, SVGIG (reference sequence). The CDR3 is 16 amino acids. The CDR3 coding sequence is TGTGCCTGGAGCGCCCCGGGACAGGGGCGGACCTACGAGCAGTACTTC. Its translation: CAWSAPGQGRTYEQYF.

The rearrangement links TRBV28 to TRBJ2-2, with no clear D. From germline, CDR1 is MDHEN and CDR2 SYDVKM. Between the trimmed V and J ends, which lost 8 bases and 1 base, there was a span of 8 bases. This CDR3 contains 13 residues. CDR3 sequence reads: CASHDQNTGELFF. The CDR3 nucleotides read TGTGCCAGCCACGACCAGAACACCGGGGAGCTGTTTTTT.

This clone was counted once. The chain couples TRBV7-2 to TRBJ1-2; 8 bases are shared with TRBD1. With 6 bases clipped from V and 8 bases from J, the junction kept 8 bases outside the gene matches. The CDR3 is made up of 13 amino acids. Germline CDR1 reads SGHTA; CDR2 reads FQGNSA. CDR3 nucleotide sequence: TGTGCCAGCAGGAGACAGGGGTTTTGGGGCTACACCTTC. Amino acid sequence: CASRRQGFWGYTF.

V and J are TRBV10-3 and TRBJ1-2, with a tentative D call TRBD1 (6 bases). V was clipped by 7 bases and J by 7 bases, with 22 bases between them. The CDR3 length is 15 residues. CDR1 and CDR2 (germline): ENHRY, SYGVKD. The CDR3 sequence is CAITMQTVQGAGYTF. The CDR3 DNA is TGTGCCATCACCATGCAAACCGTACAGGGTGCTGGCTACACCTTC.

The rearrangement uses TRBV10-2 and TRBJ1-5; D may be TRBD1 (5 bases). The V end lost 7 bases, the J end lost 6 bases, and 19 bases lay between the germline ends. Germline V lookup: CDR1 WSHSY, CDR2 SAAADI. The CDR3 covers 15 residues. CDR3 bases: TGCGCCAGCACTGAAGGGTGGGGGAGGCCTCAGCCCCAGCATTTT. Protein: CASTEGWGRPQPQHF.

DNA for the CDR3: TGTGCCAGCAGCGCCGATTCGAGCAATCAGCCCCAGCATTTT. Translation gives CASSADSSNQPQHF. The V and J genes are TRBV7-2 and TRBJ1-5; unclear D gene. V was trimmed by 5 bases and J by 1 base, leaving 9 bases between them. This CDR3 spans 14 amino acids. CDR1 is SGHTA and CDR2 is FQGNSA in the germline V gene.

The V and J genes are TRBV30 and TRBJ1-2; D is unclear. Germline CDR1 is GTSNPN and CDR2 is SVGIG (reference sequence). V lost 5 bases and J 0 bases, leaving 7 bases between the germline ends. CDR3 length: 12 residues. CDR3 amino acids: CAWDGSNYGYTF. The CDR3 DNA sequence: TGTGCCTGGGACGGTTCTAACTATGGCTACACCTTC. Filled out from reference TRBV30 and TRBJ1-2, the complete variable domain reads SQTIHQWPATLVQPVGSPLSLECTVEGTSNPNLYWYRQAAGRGLQLLFYSVGIGQISSEVPQNLSASRPQDRQFILSSKKLLLSDSGFYLCAWDGSNYGYTFGSGTRLTVV.

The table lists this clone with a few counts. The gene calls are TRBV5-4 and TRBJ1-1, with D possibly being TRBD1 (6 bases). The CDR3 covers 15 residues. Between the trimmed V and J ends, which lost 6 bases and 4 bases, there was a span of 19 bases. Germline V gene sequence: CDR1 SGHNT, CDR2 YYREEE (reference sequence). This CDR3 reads CASKPGQSLGTEAFF. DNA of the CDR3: TGTGCCAGCAAACCCGGACAGTCTTTGGGCACTGAAGCTTTCTTT.

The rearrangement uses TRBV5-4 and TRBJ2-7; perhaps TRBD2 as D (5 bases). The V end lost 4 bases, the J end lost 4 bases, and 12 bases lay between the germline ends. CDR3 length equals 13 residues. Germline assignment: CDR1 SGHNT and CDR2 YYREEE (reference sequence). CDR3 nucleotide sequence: TGTGCCAGCAGCGACCCTAGCAGATACGAGCAGTACTTC. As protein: CASSDPSRYEQYF.

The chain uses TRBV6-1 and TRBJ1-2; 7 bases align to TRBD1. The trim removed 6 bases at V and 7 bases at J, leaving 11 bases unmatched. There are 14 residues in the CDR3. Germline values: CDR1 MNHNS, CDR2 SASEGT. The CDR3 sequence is CASRRTQAGGGYTF. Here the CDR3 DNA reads TGTGCCAGCAGGCGAACACAAGCAGGGGGTGGCTACACCTTC.

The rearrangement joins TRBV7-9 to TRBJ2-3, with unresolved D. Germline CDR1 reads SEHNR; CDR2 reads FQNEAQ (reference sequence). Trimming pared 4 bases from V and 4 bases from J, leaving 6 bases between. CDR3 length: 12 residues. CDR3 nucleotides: TGTGCCAGCAGCTCCTGGGCAGATACGCAGTATTTT. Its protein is CASSSWADTQYF.

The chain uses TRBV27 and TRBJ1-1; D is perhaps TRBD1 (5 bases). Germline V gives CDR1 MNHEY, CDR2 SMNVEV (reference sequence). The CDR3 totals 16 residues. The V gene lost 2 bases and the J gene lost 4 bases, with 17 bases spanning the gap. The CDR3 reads CASSLEAGYVSTEAFF. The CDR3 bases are TGTGCCAGCAGTTTAGAGGCAGGGTACGTAAGCACTGAAGCTTTCTTT.

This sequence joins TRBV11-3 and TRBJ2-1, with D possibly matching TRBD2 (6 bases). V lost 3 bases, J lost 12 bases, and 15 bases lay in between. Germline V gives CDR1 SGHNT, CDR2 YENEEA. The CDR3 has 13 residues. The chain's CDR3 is CASSFPGSGVQFF. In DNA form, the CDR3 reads TGTGCCAGCAGCTTCCCCGGGAGTGGTGTGCAGTTCTTC.

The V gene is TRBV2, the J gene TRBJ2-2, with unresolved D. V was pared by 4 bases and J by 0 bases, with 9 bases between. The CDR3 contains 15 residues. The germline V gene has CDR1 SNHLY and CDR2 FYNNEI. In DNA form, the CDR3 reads TGTGCCAGCAGTGCCACAGCTTCGAACACCGGGGAGCTGTTTTTT. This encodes CASSATASNTGELFF.

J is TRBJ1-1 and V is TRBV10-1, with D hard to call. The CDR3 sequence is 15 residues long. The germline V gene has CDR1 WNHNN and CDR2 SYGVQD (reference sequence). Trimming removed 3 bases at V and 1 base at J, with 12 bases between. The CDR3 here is CASSEGHLQNTEAFF. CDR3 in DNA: TGCGCCAGCAGTGAAGGGCACCTCCAGAACACTGAAGCTTTCTTT.